The 11 T cell receptor beta chains below all came from one sample that was sequenced in a study of OX40 agonist ivuxolimab in advanced cancers. This table comes from immunoSEQ multiplex PCR, and its TCRdb copy is limited to in-frame clones, with some not included. This sample has over 75,000 clones, with roughly 92% found just once. The sequences come from CD4+ or CD8+ T cells sorted from blood, collected in a trial of the OX40 agonist ivuxolimab. All receptors come from an adult with an advanced solid tumor such as melanoma, head and neck, liver or kidney cancer.

The CDR3 sequence is CASSEDQLASATQYF. DNA for the CDR3: TGTGCCAGCAGCGAAGATCAACTAGCTAGTGCGACCCAGTACTTC. The V and J genes are TRBV5-4 and TRBJ2-5; D possibly corresponds to TRBD2 (6 bases). The V gene's germline CDR1 is SGHNT and CDR2 YYREEE (reference sequence). V gave up 4 bases and J gave up 7 bases, with 20 bases separating them. The CDR3 extends over 15 amino acids.

The CDR3 coding sequence is TGCGCCAGCAAACTAGCGGCGAACACCGGGGAGCTGTTTTTT. Protein sequence: CASKLAANTGELFF. The V gene is TRBV5-1, the J gene TRBJ2-2; 8 bases are a match to TRBD2. After removal of 6 bases from V and 0 bases from J, the junction contained 1 base not matched to a gene. CDR1 is SGHRS and CDR2 is YFSETQ in the germline V gene. The CDR3 has 14 residues.

The CDR3 nucleotides are TGTGCCACCAGCAGAGGCGTCGGATCGCCTAGCGGGGAATCGGATACGCAGTATTTT. Encoded protein: CATSRGVGSPSGESDTQYF. The chain carries TRBV15 and TRBJ2-3; 9 bases match TRBD2. V was clipped by 1 base and J by 6 bases; unmatched bases: 17. The germline gives CDR1 LNHNV, CDR2 YYDKDF (reference sequence). The CDR3 runs to 19 residues.

The chain employs TRBV5-6 and TRBJ2-1; unclear D gene. There are 11 residues in the CDR3. Germline V gives CDR1 SGHDT, CDR2 YYEEEE. V shed 0 bases and J shed 8 bases, with 3 bases lying between them. CDR3 bases: TGTGCCAGCAGCTTGGCACATGAGCAGTTCTTC. It codes for CASSLAHEQFF.

This clone was found once. J is TRBJ2-7 and V is TRBV5-4; D is unresolved. The CDR3 has 13 amino acids. Deletions cut 2 bases from V and 5 bases from J, with 11 bases between. Germline V gene sequence: CDR1 SGHNT, CDR2 YYREEE (reference sequence). CDR3 loop: CASSLFYLHEQYF. The CDR3 DNA reads TGTGCCAGCAGCTTATTCTATCTCCACGAGCAGTACTTC.

The rearrangement links TRBV29-1 to TRBJ2-5; 7 bases line up with TRBD1. Germline CDR1 is SQVTM and CDR2 is ANQGSEA. Trimming removed 8 bases from V and 2 bases from J; junction bases left unmatched: 11. This CDR3 region has 14 residues. In nucleotides, the CDR3 is TGCAGCTCTGGTCAGAGGGGGCAACAAGAGACCCAGTACTTC. Its translation is CSSGQRGQQETQYF.

The CDR3 reads CATTQGRGKNIQYF. The DNA of the CDR3 is TGTGCCACCACACAGGGGAGAGGCAAAAACATTCAGTACTTC. The V call is TRBV19, the J call TRBJ2-4, with 7 bases that match TRBD1. Trimming at V came to 10 bases and at J to 3 bases, leaving 9 bases not matched to a gene. Per germline, CDR1 LNHDA and CDR2 SQIVND (reference sequence). CDR3 size: 14 residues.

The chain uses TRBV30 and TRBJ2-1; possible D gene TRBD1, 5 bases. The germline V and J ends were trimmed by 5 bases and 4 bases, with 6 bases remaining between them. The CDR3 consists of 11 residues. Germline values: CDR1 GTSNPN, CDR2 SVGIG (reference sequence). The CDR3 is CAWGQYNEQFF. The CDR3 coding sequence is TGTGCCTGGGGACAATACAATGAGCAGTTCTTC.

V gene TRBV5-4 combines with J gene TRBJ2-5, with 10 bases fitting TRBD2. The ends lost 2 bases at V and 5 bases at J; junction bases unmatched: 3. Germline CDR1 and CDR2: SGHNT and YYREEE (reference sequence). The CDR3 length is 14 residues. CDR3 region: CASSFSGRKETQYF. CDR3 nucleotides: TGTGCCAGCAGCTTTAGCGGGAGGAAGGAGACCCAGTACTTC.

The rearrangement joins TRBV28 to TRBJ1-2; 9 nucleotides match TRBD1. Trimming at V came to 3 bases and at J to 1 base, leaving 3 bases not matched to a gene. The germline CDR1 and CDR2 sequences are MDHEN and SYDVKM. CDR3 length: 15 amino acids. CDR3 residues: CASSFGQGRNYGYTF. The CDR3 DNA follows: TGTGCCAGCAGTTTTGGACAGGGGCGTAACTATGGCTACACCTTC.

The chain is built from TRBV6-5 and TRBJ1-2; 8 positions agree with TRBD1. The CDR3 contains 13 residues. V was clipped by 5 bases and J by 4 bases; unmatched bases: 3. Germline V gives CDR1 MNHEY, CDR2 SVGAGI. The CDR3: CASSRQGSYGYTF. The CDR3 DNA sequence: TGTGCCAGCAGTCGACAGGGGAGCTATGGCTACACCTTC.